Shown below are 31 T cell receptor beta chains from a single sample sequenced in a study of blood T cell repertoires in COVID-19. Produced via immunoSEQ multiplex PCR; TCRdb's table is partial and in-frame only. This sample has a few hundred thousand clones, with about 90% found just once. Sequenced input: PBMCs or T cells enriched from blood (not recorded which). These receptors were collected from a young man who had recovered from COVID-19.

The rearrangement uses TRBV24-1 and TRBJ1-2; D may be TRBD1 (6 bases). CDR3 size: 14 residues. The germline V gene has CDR1 KGHDR and CDR2 SFDVKD. V was shortened by 8 bases and J by 0 bases, with 12 bases between the two germline ends. CDR3 bases: TGTGCCACCAAGGGGGACGAAGCTAACTATGGCTACACCTTC. Encoded protein: CATKGDEANYGYTF.

The rearrangement links TRBV28 to TRBJ2-1; D perhaps matches TRBD2 (5 bases). This CDR3 is built from 11 residues. Germline loops: CDR1 MDHEN, CDR2 SYDVKM. V dropped 5 bases and J dropped 12 bases, with 11 bases sitting between them. CDR3 region: CASSTPRGQFF. DNA for the CDR3: TGTGCCAGCAGTACCCCTCGGGGGCAGTTCTTC.

The rearrangement joins TRBV12-3 or TRBV12-4 to TRBJ1-1; D not certain. The CDR3 is made up of 13 amino acids. Deletions cut 6 bases from V and 6 bases from J, with 14 bases between. CDR3 residues: CASSLSHAPEAFF. The CDR3 nucleotides are TGTGCCAGCAGCCTCAGTCACGCCCCTGAAGCTTTCTTT.

The chain combines TRBV6-5 with TRBJ2-1; D uncertain. CDR1 MNHEY and CDR2 SVGAGI come from the germline V gene. This CDR3 is 13 amino acids long. Trimming cost V 2 bases and J 7 bases, with 9 bases left between them. The CDR3 loop reads CASSYGLVNEQFF. DNA of the CDR3: TGTGCCAGCAGTTACGGCCTGGTGAATGAGCAGTTCTTC.

This clone occurred a few times. The V gene is TRBV29-1, the J gene TRBJ1-2, with D possibly matching TRBD1 (6 bases). The CDR3 has 13 amino acids. Trimming removed 5 bases from V and 2 bases from J, with 12 bases in between. Germline assignment: CDR1 SQVTM and CDR2 ANQGSEA. The CDR3 is CSVRTAGNYGYTF. The CDR3 DNA is TGCAGCGTTAGGACAGCTGGGAACTATGGCTACACCTTC.

On this clone: Other DNA sequences of this sample code for an identical CDR3. This chain links TRBV9 with TRBJ1-1; unclear D gene. The CDR3 is made up of 13 amino acids. Looked up from germline, CDR1 is SGDLS and CDR2 is YYNGEE. Trimming removed 2 bases at V and 3 bases at J, with 8 bases between. CDR3 amino acids: CASSVRRDTEAFF. CDR3 nucleotide sequence: TGTGCCAGCAGCGTTCGGAGGGACACTGAAGCTTTCTTT.

The chain uses TRBV5-1 and TRBJ1-2, with a possible D match to TRBD1 (6 bases). This CDR3 comprises 15 residues. CDR1 SGHRS and CDR2 YFSETQ come from the germline V gene. The V end lost 1 base, the J end lost 2 bases, and 12 bases lay between the germline ends. CDR3 in DNA: TGCGCCAGCAGCTTGCCTAGGACAGACAACTATGGCTACACCTTC. Its translation: CASSLPRTDNYGYTF.

J is TRBJ2-1 and V is TRBV2; the D gene is possibly TRBD2 (5 bases). Per the germline V gene, CDR1 is SNHLY and CDR2 is FYNNEI. This CDR3 comprises 14 residues. V was shortened by 2 bases and J by 5 bases, with 10 bases between the two germline ends. As DNA, the CDR3 is TGTGCCAGCAGTGAACGTGAGGGAAACAATGAGCAGTTCTTC. Its protein product is CASSEREGNNEQFF.

The genes are TRBV30 and TRBJ1-3; the D gene is possibly TRBD1 (6 bases). V lost 2 bases to trimming and J lost 3 bases, with 8 bases between them. Germline CDR1 reads GTSNPN; CDR2 reads SVGIG (reference sequence). The CDR3 totals 13 residues. CDR3 sequence reads: CAWSQGYGNTIYF. For the CDR3, the DNA is TGTGCCTGGAGTCAGGGGTATGGAAACACCATATATTTT.

The chain has TRBV24-1 and TRBJ1-5, with D perhaps matching TRBD1 (5 bases). The CDR3 is made up of 15 amino acids. Per germline, CDR1 KGHDR and CDR2 SFDVKD. V was cut by 6 bases and J by 5 bases, with 16 bases left in between. For the CDR3, the DNA is TGTGCCACCAGTCCCGGGGGAGGGCTTCATCAGCCCCAGCATTTT. As protein: CATSPGGGLHQPQHF.

The V gene is TRBV5-5, the J gene TRBJ1-4, with TRBD1 matching over 7 bases. The CDR3 has 13 amino acids. Germline V CDR1 and CDR2: SGHKS, YYEKEE (reference sequence). With 4 bases clipped from V and 7 bases from J, the junction kept 4 bases outside the gene matches. The CDR3 sequence: CASSARDSEKLFF. CDR3 DNA: TGTGCCAGCAGCGCCAGGGACAGTGAAAAACTGTTTTTT.

V and J are TRBV11-2 and TRBJ2-7, with D possibly matching TRBD1 (5 bases). CDR3 length equals 13 residues. Germline V gene sequence: CDR1 SGHAT, CDR2 FQNNGV. Trimming cost V 6 bases and J 0 bases, with 9 bases left between them. In DNA form, the CDR3 reads TGTGCCAGCAGGTTGACAGTCTCCTACGAGCAGTACTTC. Its protein is CASRLTVSYEQYF.

The genes are TRBV7-2 and TRBJ2-2, with D unclear. The CDR3 loop spans 14 amino acids. Trimming stripped 4 bases from V and 2 bases from J, with 8 bases between. Per germline, CDR1 SGHTA and CDR2 FQGNSA. The CDR3 DNA is TGTGCCAGCAGCTCGTCTTCTAACACCGGGGAGCTGTTTTTT. It translates to CASSSSSNTGELFF.

A few counts support this clone. The chain uses TRBV3-1 (or the pseudogene TRBV3-2) and TRBJ1-1; tentatively, D is TRBD1 (5 bases). The CDR3 loop spans 13 amino acids. Germline CDR1 is LGHDT and CDR2 is YNNKEL (reference sequence). The V end lost 8 bases, the J end lost 1 base, and 11 bases lay between the germline ends. CDR3 sequence: CASRLGANTEAFF. The CDR3 DNA is TGTGCCAGCCGGCTTGGGGCGAACACTGAAGCTTTCTTT.

The CDR3 coding sequence is TGTGCCAGCAGAGATATAGCGGGAGGGGAAGAGACCCAGTACTTC. As protein: CASRDIAGGEETQYF. This chain uses TRBV3-1 (or the pseudogene TRBV3-2) with TRBJ2-5, with TRBD2 matching over 11 bases. CDR3 length: 15 amino acids. The germline gives CDR1 LGHDT, CDR2 YNNKEL (reference sequence). V was pared by 6 bases and J by 3 bases, with 6 bases of the junction left unmatched.

The genes are TRBV2 and TRBJ2-5; D remains unclear. Trimming left V 8 bases short and J 2 bases short, with 9 bases between. Germline V lookup: CDR1 SNHLY, CDR2 FYNNEI. The CDR3 spans 12 residues. The CDR3 protein is CASQRAQETQYF. The CDR3 nucleotides are TGTGCCAGCCAACGCGCGCAAGAGACCCAGTACTTC.

The J gene is TRBJ1-4, the V gene TRBV27, with no clear D. V lost 6 bases to trimming and J lost 3 bases, with 11 bases between them. Germline-derived CDR1 and CDR2 are MNHEY and SMNVEV (reference sequence). CDR3 length: 14 residues. The DNA for the CDR3 is TGTGCCAGCAGCCCTTACCTAGCTAATGAAAAACTGTTTTTT. It yields the protein CASSPYLANEKLFF.

The V call is TRBV5-5, the J call TRBJ1-4; 9 positions match TRBD1. The trim removed 3 bases at V and 6 bases at J, leaving 3 bases unmatched. This CDR3 region has 14 residues. Germline V CDR1 and CDR2: SGHKS, YYEKEE (reference sequence). The CDR3 coding sequence is TGTGCCAGCAGCTGGGGACAGGGCCATGAAAAACTGTTTTTT. Its protein product is CASSWGQGHEKLFF.

This chain links TRBV3-1 (or the pseudogene TRBV3-2) with TRBJ2-5, with 10 bases lining up with TRBD2. The junction had 9 bases not matched to a gene; V was cut back by 6 bases and J by 5 bases. Germline V gene data show CDR1 as LGHDT and CDR2 as YNNKEL (reference sequence). The CDR3 sequence is 15 residues long. CDR3 region: CASRVGLAGEETQYF. In DNA form, the CDR3 reads TGTGCCAGCAGAGTAGGGCTAGCGGGGGAGGAGACCCAGTACTTC.

Concerning this clone itself: The same CDR3 is also encoded by other DNA sequences in this sample. J is TRBJ1-4 and V is TRBV5-1; tentatively, D is TRBD1 (6 bases). Germline V gene lookup returns CDR1 SGHRS and CDR2 YFSETQ. The V and J ends lost 0 bases and 5 bases respectively, with 8 bases between them. This CDR3 is built from 14 residues. CDR3 sequence: CASSLAGTNEKLFF. CDR3 DNA sequence: TGCGCCAGCAGCTTGGCCGGGACAAATGAAAAACTGTTTTTT.

Here the CDR3 DNA reads TGCAGCGTTTCCTCGGGGGACAGGGTACCCGGGGAGCTGTTTTTT. Translated, it gives CSVSSGDRVPGELFF. The rearrangement joins TRBV29-1 to TRBJ2-2, with TRBD1 matching 9 bases. CDR1 and CDR2 (germline): SQVTM, ANQGSEA. V lost 5 bases to trimming and J lost 6 bases; unmatched junction nucleotides: 10. The CDR3 extends over 15 amino acids.

The V and J genes are TRBV4-1 and TRBJ1-2, with D possibly being TRBD1 (5 bases). This CDR3 spans 14 amino acids. Germline V gene lookup returns CDR1 MGHRA and CDR2 YSYEKL. Between the trimmed V and J ends, which lost 0 bases and 2 bases, there was a span of 7 bases. CDR3 in DNA: TGCGCCAGCAGCCAAGATTCAGGGAACTATGGCTACACCTTC. Its translation: CASSQDSGNYGYTF.

V is TRBV19 and J is TRBJ1-5; the D gene is possibly TRBD1 (5 bases). This CDR3 comprises 18 residues. Germline CDR1 and CDR2: LNHDA and SQIVND (reference sequence). Trimming removed 7 bases from V and 1 base from J, with 23 bases in between. In nucleotides, the CDR3 is TGTGCCAGTAACCCCTCACCAGGGTATGGTGGGAGCAATCAGCCCCAGCATTTT. It translates to CASNPSPGYGGSNQPQHF.

This sequence joins TRBV21-1 and TRBJ2-3; the table's D gene call, TRBD2, was not cross checked with the DNA. TRBV21-1 is assigned pseudogene status. The CDR3 is 18 residues long. The chain's CDR3 is CASSYLQREFMGTDTQYF. The CDR3 DNA sequence: TGTGCCAGCAGCTACCTCCAGCGGGAGTTTATGGGCACAGATACGCAGTATTTT.

The chain links TRBV7-8 to TRBJ1-2; D unclear. Germline loops: CDR1 SGHVS, CDR2 FQNEAQ. The ends were cut back, 2 bases at V and 4 bases at J, with 14 bases in the middle. This CDR3 contains 15 residues. Here the CDR3 reads CASSLYVRGIYGYTF. Written as DNA, the CDR3 is TGTGCCAGCAGCTTATACGTGAGAGGGATCTATGGCTACACCTTC. The full variable domain, rest sourced from reference TRBV7-8 and TRBJ1-2, is GAGVSQSPRYKVAKRGQDVALRCDPISGHVSLFWYQQALGQGPEFLTYFQNEAQLDKSGLPSDRFFAERPEGSVSTLKIQRTQQEDSAVYLCASSLYVRGIYGYTFGSGTRLTVV.

This chain uses TRBV27 with TRBJ2-1; the match to TRBD2 covers 11 bases. Germline V gene lookup returns CDR1 MNHEY and CDR2 SMNVEV (reference sequence). The V and J ends lost 4 bases and 10 bases, in that order; junction bases with no gene match: 9. The CDR3 is 15 residues long. The CDR3 protein is CASSSGTSGSREQFF. CDR3 DNA sequence: TGTGCCAGCAGTTCCGGGACTAGCGGCTCGAGGGAGCAGTTCTTC.

The genes are TRBV4-2 and TRBJ2-1; 7 bases map to TRBD2. Germline V CDR1 and CDR2: LGHNA, YNFKEQ. Trimming took 4 bases from V and 1 from J; bases not matched to a gene: 7. The CDR3 length is 16 residues. CDR3 residues: CASSRDGGISYNEQFF. Here the CDR3 DNA reads TGTGCCAGCAGCCGGGACGGGGGGATATCCTACAATGAGCAGTTCTTC.

V is TRBV2 and J is TRBJ1-2, with D possibly TRBD1 on 5 matching bases. The CDR3 sequence is 19 residues long. Germline values: CDR1 SNHLY, CDR2 FYNNEI. Trimming stripped 1 base from V and 3 bases from J, with 24 bases between. CDR3 sequence: CASSEGFRDSYPRDYGYTF. Here the CDR3 DNA reads TGTGCCAGCAGTGAAGGGTTTAGGGACTCCTACCCGCGGGACTATGGCTACACCTTC.

Worth noting for this clone: Other nucleotide sequences from this sample produce the same CDR3. The chain is built from TRBV2 and TRBJ2-3; D ambiguous. CDR3 size: 14 residues. CDR1 is SNHLY and CDR2 is FYNNEI in the germline V gene. Trimming left V 6 bases short and J 0 bases short, with 10 bases between. The CDR3 sequence is CASSSLDSTDTQYF. DNA for the CDR3: TGTGCCAGCAGCTCCCTAGACAGCACAGATACGCAGTATTTT.

The chain recombines TRBV5-4 with TRBJ1-4; D possibly corresponds to TRBD1 (5 bases). V lost 0 bases to trimming and J lost 8 bases, with 14 bases between them. The CDR3 is 15 amino acids. Per the germline V gene, CDR1 is SGHNT and CDR2 is YYREEE (reference sequence). DNA of the CDR3: TGTGCCAGCAGCTTGGGAGGCCAGGGAGGCGAAAAACTGTTTTTT. It codes for CASSLGGQGGEKLFF.

The gene calls are TRBV6-5 and TRBJ1-5; D possibly corresponds to TRBD1 (5 bases). CDR1 and CDR2 from the germline V gene are MNHEY and SVGAGI. This CDR3 region has 14 residues. V was pared by 7 bases and J by 2 bases, with 12 bases between. As DNA, the CDR3 is TGTGCCAGCACGGGGGGGAAAGGCAATCAGCCCCAGCATTTT. It codes for CASTGGKGNQPQHF.